This passage covers 15 T cell receptor beta chains from one sample sequenced in a study of cytomegalovirus exposure and HLA in healthy donors. The method was immunoSEQ multiplex PCR; TCRdb's version includes in-frame clones alone and lacks a portion of them. The table records some 120,000 clones, 88% of them present only once. The sequenced sample was PBMCs. The receptors originated from a man aged 25-40 years in good health and CMV-seronegative.

The chain combines TRBV6-5 with TRBJ2-1; D is ambiguous. Trimming pared 1 base from V and 3 bases from J, leaving 7 bases between. The germline V gene has CDR1 MNHEY and CDR2 SVGAGI. The CDR3 is 14 amino acids. CDR3 sequence: CASSYWADYNEQFF. CDR3 nucleotide sequence: TGTGCCAGCAGTTACTGGGCAGACTACAATGAGCAGTTCTTC.

The genes are TRBV6-5 and TRBJ1-2; a possible D gene is TRBD1 (6 bases). Germline V CDR1 and CDR2: MNHEY, SVGAGI. V lost 6 bases to trimming and J lost 8 bases, with 16 bases between them. CDR3 length equals 13 residues. The CDR3 reads CASSLTGMDGYTF. In nucleotides, the CDR3 is TGTGCCAGCAGCCTAACAGGGATGGACGGCTACACCTTC.

The chain combines TRBV6-1 with TRBJ2-2; D may be TRBD2 (5 bases). This CDR3 is 13 amino acids long. Germline CDR1 is MNHNS and CDR2 is SASEGT. Trimming took off 10 bases at V and 4 bases at J, with 13 bases between the two ends. CDR3 sequence (DNA): TGTGCCACTACCACTAGTTTCACCGGGGAGCTGTTTTTT. This sequence encodes CATTTSFTGELFF.

This clone was seen once. The V and J genes are TRBV2 and TRBJ2-7; a weak D match, TRBD2 (5 bases). Germline V gene data show CDR1 as SNHLY and CDR2 as FYNNEI. This CDR3 has 15 residues. The germline V and J ends were trimmed by 3 bases and 2 bases, with 14 bases remaining between them. The CDR3 bases are TGTGCCAGCAGTGAGGTCCGGACTCCGCCCTACGAGCAGTACTTC. Amino acid sequence: CASSEVRTPPYEQYF.

The rearrangement joins TRBV6-1 to TRBJ1-4; a weak D match, TRBD1 (6 bases). Germline assignment: CDR1 MNHNS and CDR2 SASEGT. The CDR3 spans 13 residues. V lost 5 bases and J lost 5, with 9 bases in between. The DNA for the CDR3 is TGTGCCAGCAGTTGGGGGCCCAATGAAAAACTGTTTTTT. Translated: CASSWGPNEKLFF.

This clone was seen more than once but under ten times. V is TRBV5-1 and J is TRBJ2-7; 10 bases fit TRBD2. V dropped 1 base and J dropped 7; count of bases not matched to a gene: 8. Germline CDR1 reads SGHRS; CDR2 reads YFSETQ. The CDR3 is made up of 15 amino acids. This chain's CDR3 is CASSLLLAGVGEQYF. The DNA of the CDR3 is TGCGCCAGCAGCTTGCTGCTAGCGGGAGTGGGTGAGCAGTACTTC.

This clone was observed a single time. V is TRBV2 and J is TRBJ1-1; D remains unclear. V was cut by 5 bases and J by 0 bases, with 7 bases left in between. The germline V gene encodes CDR1 SNHLY and CDR2 FYNNEI. This CDR3 is 13 amino acids long. CDR3 nucleotides: TGTGCCAGCAGTAAACAGATGAACACTGAAGCTTTCTTT. Residues: CASSKQMNTEAFF.

The rearrangement links TRBV18 to TRBJ1-6; D not certain. Trimming removed 2 bases from V and 7 bases from J, with 12 bases in between. Germline-derived CDR1 and CDR2 are KGHSH and LQKENI. This CDR3 region has 15 residues. The CDR3: CASSPNLAENSPLHF. Here the CDR3 DNA reads TGTGCCAGCTCACCAAATCTGGCAGAAAATTCACCCCTCCACTTT.

The V call is TRBV10-3, the J call TRBJ2-7; 7 bases are a match to TRBD2. In germline, CDR1 is ENHRY, CDR2 SYGVKD. Trimming removed 10 bases from V and 3 bases from J; junction bases left unmatched: 3. The CDR3 loop spans 11 amino acids. This chain's CDR3 is CATSGIYEQYF. As DNA, the CDR3 is TGTGCCACCAGCGGGATCTACGAGCAGTACTTC.

In regard to this clone: A junction end diverges from the germline sequence, so it may reflect a read error. V gene TRBV2 combines with J gene TRBJ2-3, with 16 bases matching TRBD2. Germline values: CDR1 SNHLY, CDR2 FYNNEI. This CDR3 is built from 12 residues. CDR3 bases: TGTGCCAGCGGGACTAGCGGGAGGGCCTGGGATTTT. Protein product: CASGTSGRAWDF.

This clone was detected only a few times. The chain combines TRBV14 with TRBJ1-2; the match to TRBD1 covers 11 bases. CDR1 SGHDN and CDR2 FVKESK come from the germline V gene. With V trimmed by 4 bases and J by 7 bases, 8 bases remained unmatched. CDR3 length equals 15 residues. CDR3 bases: TGTGCCAGCAGCCTTCCCGGGACAGGGGGAGTTGGCTACACCTTC. Its translation: CASSLPGTGGVGYTF.

J is TRBJ1-1 and V is TRBV2; weak D call: TRBD1 (5 bases). The CDR3 consists of 13 residues. Trimming removed 7 bases from V and 1 base from J, with 10 bases in between. Per the germline V gene, CDR1 is SNHLY and CDR2 is FYNNEI. This CDR3 reads CASKRQQNTEAFF. The CDR3 DNA is TGTGCCAGCAAAAGACAGCAGAACACTGAAGCTTTCTTT.

The chain links TRBV9 to TRBJ2-1, with a possible D match to TRBD1 (7 bases). Germline CDR1 is SGDLS and CDR2 is YYNGEE. Trimming shortened V by 3 bases and J by 7 bases, and 17 bases separated the two germline ends. The CDR3 runs to 15 residues. This CDR3 is CASSGQGLRGNEQFF. The DNA for the CDR3 is TGTGCCAGCAGCGGACAGGGCCTCCGGGGGAATGAGCAGTTCTTC. The full variable domain, in which reference TRBV9 and TRBJ2-1 provide the parts outside the CDR3, is DSGVTQTPKHLITATGQRVTLRCSPRSGDLSVYWYQQSLDQGLQFLIQYYNGEERAKGNILERFSAQQFPDLHSELNLSSLELGDSALYFCASSGQGLRGNEQFFGPGTRLTVL.

The V gene is TRBV30, the J gene TRBJ1-1; 12 nucleotides line up with TRBD1. This CDR3 contains 18 residues. Germline V gene lookup returns CDR1 GTSNPN and CDR2 SVGIG (reference sequence). V shed 3 bases and J 0 bases; nucleotides not matched to a gene: 11. Here the CDR3 reads CAWSKRDRGRYMNTEAFF. DNA of the CDR3: TGTGCCTGGAGCAAACGGGACAGGGGGCGATACATGAACACTGAAGCTTTCTTT.

The rearrangement uses TRBV10-2 and TRBJ2-3; 11 bases map to TRBD2. The CDR3 consists of 15 residues. From germline, CDR1 is WSHSY and CDR2 SAAADI. V was clipped by 5 bases and J by 6 bases; unmatched bases: 7. CDR3 residues: CASSRLAGGGDTQYF. The CDR3 DNA follows: TGCGCCAGCAGTCGGCTAGCGGGAGGAGGGGATACGCAGTATTTT.